A single sample gave rise to the 3 T cell receptor beta chains below, sequenced in a study of T cell clones after liver transplantation. Proliferating CFSE-low MLR cells were sequenced to define alloreactive TCRbeta sequences. Produced via immunoSEQ multiplex PCR; TCRdb's table is partial and in-frame only. The sample yields some 5,900 clones, around 30% seen once. Their specific antigens are unknown. Sequencing was done on a sample of CD4+ T cells from cultured PBMCs. These TCRs come from a human patient who received a liver transplant. Some T cells may be provided by the graft donor.

Remarks on this clone: This likely stems from a read error, as it lies one base from a far larger clone. Because it lacks the conserved phenylalanine or tryptophan at the end, this CDR3 is likely a read error. This chain connects TRBV5-6 to TRBJ2-7; D unresolved. Germline V gene lookup returns CDR1 SGHDT and CDR2 YYEEEE. The germline V and J ends were trimmed by 1 base and 10 bases, with 12 bases remaining between them. The CDR3 runs to 12 residues. The CDR3 DNA reads TGTGCCAGCAGCTTGAGACGCGGCCCACAGTACTGC. Translated: CASSLRRGPQYC.

The genes are TRBV15 and TRBJ1-2; a possible D gene is TRBD1 (6 bases). The V end was cut by 5 bases, the J end by 4 bases, with 14 bases between. CDR1 is LNHNV, CDR2 YYDKDF, per germline (reference sequence). The CDR3 is made up of 14 amino acids. The CDR3 here is CATSPRIGGYGYTF. The CDR3 DNA reads TGTGCCACCAGCCCCAGGATAGGGGGCTATGGCTACACCTTC.

The genes are TRBV28 and TRBJ2-6, with unresolved D. The CDR3 extends over 16 amino acids. Germline V gene sequence: CDR1 MDHEN, CDR2 SYDVKM. V was shortened by 6 bases and J by 2 bases, with 14 bases between the two germline ends. CDR3 amino acids: CASRSLGRAGANVLTF. The CDR3, as DNA: TGTGCCAGCAGGAGTCTAGGCCGAGCTGGGGCCAACGTCCTGACTTTC.